This T cell receptor beta chain emerged from a study of T cell changes during pregnancy in multiple sclerosis. The germline gives CDR1 MGHRA, CDR2 YSYEKL. The junction had 9 bases not matched to a gene; V was cut back by 2 bases and J by 2 bases. The CDR3 spans 16 residues. Sequenced by immunoSEQ multiplex PCR; TCRdb stores in-frame clones only, minus some. This sample has approximately 90,000 clones, with around 94% found just once. V is TRBV4-1 and J is TRBJ2-7, with TRBD1 matching over 7 bases. The sequencing here drew on peripheral blood, taken in the third trimester of pregnancy. The receptor comes from a female donor with multiple sclerosis, enrolled in a pregnancy study. The CDR3 DNA reads TGCGCCAGCAGCCAACCGAGACAGGGCCTCGCCTACGAGCAGTACTTC. It codes for CASSQPRQGLAYEQYF.